The 30 T cell receptor beta chains below all came from one sample that was sequenced in a study of cytomegalovirus exposure and HLA in healthy donors. The PCR was carried out with 60 Vbeta primers and 13 Jbeta primers. TCRdb keeps only in-frame clones here, not all; method: immunoSEQ multiplex PCR. The data hold about 160,000 clones, with about 79% observed a single time. The sequencing sample was made of PBMCs. These TCRs come from a woman aged 50 to 65 in good health and CMV-seropositive.

This chain uses TRBV6-5 with TRBJ1-1; no clear D gene. The germline V gene encodes CDR1 MNHEY and CDR2 SVGAGI. V gave up 6 bases and J gave up 1 base, with 9 bases separating them. The CDR3 totals 13 residues. As DNA, the CDR3 is TGTGCCAGCAGGGCCCTCAGGAACACTGAAGCTTTCTTT. Residues: CASRALRNTEAFF.

The rearrangement links TRBV6-6 to TRBJ2-7, with TRBD1 matching 10 bases. The junction had 7 bases not matched to a gene; V was cut back by 6 bases and J by 2 bases. The CDR3 is 15 residues long. Germline loops: CDR1 MNHNY, CDR2 SVGAGI (reference sequence). This CDR3 reads CASSQPGQGAYEQYF. In DNA form, the CDR3 reads TGTGCCAGCAGCCAACCAGGACAGGGGGCCTACGAGCAGTACTTC.

The chain couples TRBV2 to TRBJ1-5; D is undetermined. Between the trimmed V and J ends, which lost 2 bases and 7 bases, there was a span of 12 bases. The CDR3 is 14 residues long. Germline loops: CDR1 SNHLY, CDR2 FYNNEI. CDR3 loop: CASSESASGQPQHF. In nucleotides, the CDR3 is TGTGCCAGCAGTGAATCGGCATCCGGGCAGCCCCAGCATTTT.

For the CDR3, the DNA is TGTGCCAGCAGTTCTAGAGCTCTGCGGCAAGAGACCCAGTACTTC. It is translated as CASSSRALRQETQYF. The chain employs TRBV28 and TRBJ2-5; D is uncertain. Between the trimmed V and J ends, which lost 4 bases and 2 bases, there was a span of 14 bases. This CDR3 region has 15 residues. Germline loops: CDR1 MDHEN, CDR2 SYDVKM.

The chain employs TRBV2 and TRBJ2-7; D is uncertain. V was shortened by 3 bases and J by 2 bases, with 8 bases between the two germline ends. This CDR3 has 13 amino acids. Germline V gives CDR1 SNHLY, CDR2 FYNNEI. CDR3 sequence: CASSDGSAYEQYF. Written as DNA, the CDR3 is TGTGCCAGCAGTGATGGTTCGGCCTACGAGCAGTACTTC.

In this sample, this clone turned up a few times. The chain couples TRBV6-1 to TRBJ2-7; D is perhaps TRBD2 (5 bases). V shed 5 bases and J shed 4 bases, with 12 bases lying between them. The CDR3 extends over 13 amino acids. Germline V gene lookup returns CDR1 MNHNS and CDR2 SASEGT. The DNA for the CDR3 is TGTGCCAGCAGTCCGTTAAGCGGTTACGAGCAGTACTTC. This translates into CASSPLSGYEQYF.

The chain uses TRBV13 and TRBJ2-3; D unresolved. With 5 bases removed from V and 5 bases from J, the gap between germline ends came to 8 bases. The CDR3 runs to 12 residues. Germline V gene sequence: CDR1 PRHDT, CDR2 FYEKMQ (reference sequence). CDR3 sequence (DNA): TGTGCCAGCAGCCCGTCTAGAGATACGCAGTATTTT. This translates into CASSPSRDTQYF.

This clone was detected only once. This chain uses TRBV29-1 with TRBJ1-1; no clear D gene. CDR3 length: 10 amino acids. Trimming removed 6 bases at V and 3 bases at J, with 5 bases between. Germline assignment: CDR1 SQVTM and CDR2 ANQGSEA. The chain's CDR3 is CSVVDTEAFF. The CDR3 nucleotides read TGCAGCGTAGTAGACACTGAAGCTTTCTTT.

This chain links TRBV7-9 with TRBJ2-1, with 8 bases that match TRBD2. With V trimmed by 6 bases and J by 7 bases, 17 bases remained unmatched. Looked up from germline, CDR1 is SEHNR and CDR2 is FQNEAQ (reference sequence). The CDR3 totals 17 residues. The CDR3 here is CASRPPAGRRGGNEQFF. Written as DNA, the CDR3 is TGTGCCAGCAGACCTCCGGCAGGGAGACGGGGGGGGAATGAGCAGTTCTTC.

This clone was detected only once. The chain uses TRBV29-1 and TRBJ1-1; TRBD1 matches at 8 bases. The V gene end was trimmed by 4 bases and the J gene end by 0 bases; junction bases not matched to a gene: 10. CDR3 length: 16 residues. CDR1 SQVTM and CDR2 ANQGSEA come from the germline V gene. CDR3 residues: CSVGGHTGGMNTEAFF. The CDR3 bases are TGCAGCGTTGGGGGGCATACAGGGGGGATGAACACTGAAGCTTTCTTT.

CDR3 in DNA: TGTGCCAGCTCACCACGGGCAGAACTCTCCGGGGAGCTGTTTTTT. Residues: CASSPRAELSGELFF. The gene calls are TRBV18 and TRBJ2-2; D is unclear. Trimming removed 1 base from V and 6 bases from J, with 12 bases in between. This CDR3 is 15 amino acids long. The germline V gene has CDR1 KGHSH and CDR2 LQKENI. Using reference TRBV18 and TRBJ2-2 for the parts outside the CDR3, the full variable domain is NAGVMQNPRHLVRRRGQEARLRCSPMKGHSHVYWYRQLPEEGLKFMVYLQKENIIDESGMPKERFSAEFPKEGPSILRIQQVVRGDSAAYFCASSPRAELSGELFFGEGSRLTVL.

V usage is TRBV28 and J usage is TRBJ2-3; 7 bases line up with TRBD2. The V segment lost 7 bases and the J segment 2 bases; nucleotides outside the gene matches: 15. Germline assignment: CDR1 MDHEN and CDR2 SYDVKM. This CDR3 spans 17 amino acids. CDR3 bases: TGTGCCAGCATACAGGTCGGGCGGGGGACTTACACAGATACGCAGTATTTT. Residues: CASIQVGRGTYTDTQYF.

This clone was recorded once. The chain has TRBV1 and TRBJ2-3; the DNA was not used to check the table's D call, TRBD2. TRBV1 is described as a pseudogene. The CDR3 is made up of 17 amino acids. The CDR3 bases are TGCACCAGCAGCCCCCGGAGACTAGCCCTTAGCACAGATACGCAGTATTTT. Residues: CTSSPRRLALSTDTQYF.

The chain employs TRBV7-2 and TRBJ1-3; TRBD1 agrees at 7 bases. CDR3 size: 15 residues. J gave up 0 bases and V 2 bases, and 1 base lay outside the gene matches. Germline CDR1 and CDR2: SGHTA and FQGNSA. The CDR3, as DNA: TGTGCCAGCAGCTTAAGGGACAGCTCTGGAAACACCATATATTTT. This gives the protein CASSLRDSSGNTIYF.

V and J are TRBV4-2 and TRBJ2-5; tentatively, D is TRBD2 (6 bases). This CDR3 region has 15 residues. Trimming stripped 0 bases from V and 0 bases from J, with 8 bases between. Germline loops: CDR1 LGHNA, CDR2 YNFKEQ. The CDR3 loop reads CASSQDKRDQETQYF. The CDR3 DNA reads TGTGCCAGCAGCCAAGATAAGCGGGACCAAGAGACCCAGTACTTC.

This clone was recorded a few times. The chain joins TRBV6-5 to TRBJ1-2; D is undetermined. Germline V gene lookup returns CDR1 MNHEY and CDR2 SVGAGI. With 6 bases removed from V and 4 bases from J, the gap between germline ends came to 12 bases. This CDR3 spans 13 amino acids. The CDR3 loop is CASRPGILYGYTF. Here the CDR3 DNA reads TGTGCCAGCAGACCCGGGATCCTCTATGGCTACACCTTC.

This chain joins TRBV4-1 and TRBJ2-7; tentative D call: TRBD1 (6 bases). The V end was cut by 4 bases, the J end by 6 bases, with 16 bases between. The CDR3 length is 14 residues. Germline values: CDR1 MGHRA, CDR2 YSYEKL. In DNA form, the CDR3 reads TGCGCCAGCAGCCGGGGCAGGGGAGTCGGCGAGCAGTACTTC. It codes for CASSRGRGVGEQYF.

The CDR3 DNA is TGCGCCAGCAGCCAACAGGGTTACCGGGCTGAAGCTTTCTTT. Residues: CASSQQGYRAEAFF. The V call is TRBV4-3, the J call TRBJ1-1, with D possibly being TRBD1 (5 bases). Per germline, CDR1 LGHNA and CDR2 YSLEER. Trimming removed 2 bases from V and 6 bases from J, with 13 bases in between. CDR3 size: 14 residues.

V gene TRBV5-6 combines with J gene TRBJ2-5; TRBD1 is a possible D gene (6 bases). In germline, CDR1 is SGHDT, CDR2 YYEEEE. The CDR3 totals 14 residues. V lost 0 bases to trimming and J lost 2 bases, with 8 bases between them. This chain's CDR3 is CASSLDRDQETQYF. The CDR3 nucleotides are TGTGCCAGCAGCTTGGACAGGGATCAAGAGACCCAGTACTTC.

The chain joins TRBV28 to TRBJ1-1; TRBD1 aligns across 7 bases. Germline V CDR1 and CDR2: MDHEN, SYDVKM. Trimming removed 4 bases from V and 1 base from J; junction bases left unmatched: 6. This CDR3 is built from 15 residues. Written as DNA, the CDR3 is TGTGCCAGCAGTTCAGCCGGGACAGCGAACACTGAAGCTTTCTTT. Translated, it gives CASSSAGTANTEAFF.

CDR3 sequence: CASSQIPLPGDSYEQYF. For the CDR3, the DNA is TGCGCCAGCAGTCAAATCCCCCTGCCAGGGGACTCCTACGAGCAGTACTTC. The rearrangement links TRBV23-1 to TRBJ2-7; maybe TRBD1 (6 bases). TRBV23-1 falls under the ORF class, with uncertain function. The CDR3 consists of 17 residues. The V and J ends lost 2 bases and 0 bases respectively, with 17 bases between them.

This clone was picked up a small number of times. The chain combines TRBV20-1 with TRBJ2-1, with D unresolved. CDR1 and CDR2 (germline): DFQATT, SNEGSKA (reference sequence). The V and J ends lost 3 bases and 7 bases respectively, with 7 bases between them. The CDR3 has 11 amino acids. For the CDR3, the DNA is TGCAGTGCTAGGGTCAGGAATGAGCAGTTCTTC. It translates to CSARVRNEQFF.

The rearrangement joins TRBV5-4 to TRBJ1-6; no reliable D call. Germline V gives CDR1 SGHNT, CDR2 YYREEE (reference sequence). The CDR3 is 12 residues long. Trimming left V 2 bases short and J 7 bases short, with 4 bases between. The CDR3 is CASSLQNSPLHF. CDR3 bases: TGTGCCAGCAGCTTACAGAATTCACCCCTCCACTTT.

This chain connects TRBV2 to TRBJ2-3, with TRBD1 as a possible D gene (5 bases). Trimming took 0 bases from V and 4 from J, leaving 11 bases between them. CDR1 is SNHLY, CDR2 FYNNEI, per germline. This CDR3 has 15 amino acids. The CDR3 reads CASSEARGGSDTQYF. In DNA form, the CDR3 reads TGTGCCAGCAGTGAAGCAAGGGGTGGGTCAGATACGCAGTATTTT.

The chain joins TRBV9 to TRBJ1-3; TRBD1 matches 10 bases. Germline V gives CDR1 SGDLS, CDR2 YYNGEE. V was clipped by 4 bases and J by 8 bases; unmatched bases: 12. The CDR3 sequence is 16 residues long. CDR3 DNA: TGTGCCAGCAGCCCGAGTGGGACAGGGGCCGGGGACACCATATATTTT. Encoded protein: CASSPSGTGAGDTIYF.

The chain joins TRBV7-9 to TRBJ1-1; TRBD1 is a possible D gene (6 bases). V was clipped by 1 base and J by 7 bases, with 13 bases between them. The V gene's germline CDR1 is SEHNR and CDR2 FQNEAQ (reference sequence). The length of the CDR3 is 14 residues. The CDR3 coding sequence is TGTGCCAGCAGCTTAGTGGGGGGGCTGGATGAAGCTTTCTTT. Translated: CASSLVGGLDEAFF.

This chain uses TRBV21-1 with TRBJ1-1; the DNA was not used to check the table's D call, TRBD1. TRBV21-1 is noted as a pseudogene. The CDR3 sequence is 18 residues long. For the CDR3, the DNA is TGTGCCAGCAGCAAAAAGACGACAGGGCAGGGTCCGAACACTGAAGCTTTCTTT. Encoded protein: CASSKKTTGQGPNTEAFF.

This chain joins TRBV2 and TRBJ2-5; 8 bases fit TRBD1. This CDR3 contains 16 residues. V was clipped by 6 bases and J by 1 base; unmatched bases: 10. Germline V gene sequence: CDR1 SNHLY, CDR2 FYNNEI. Here the CDR3 reads CASSGSRTGLQETQYF. The DNA of the CDR3 is TGTGCCAGCAGCGGATCTCGGACAGGGCTCCAAGAGACCCAGTACTTC. Together with reference TRBV2 and TRBJ2-5, the CDR3 gives the full variable domain: EPEVTQTPSHQVTQMGQEVILRCVPISNHLYFYWYRQILGQKVEFLVSFYNNEISEKSEIFDDQFSVERPDGSNFTLKIRSTKLEDSAMYFCASSGSRTGLQETQYFGPGTRLLVL.

This rearrangement joins TRBV7-2 to TRBJ1-6, with D possibly TRBD1 on 5 matching bases. CDR1 is SGHTA and CDR2 is FQGNSA in the germline V gene. Trimming took off 1 base at V and 5 bases at J, with 21 bases between the two ends. The CDR3 is 19 residues long. The CDR3 sequence: CASSLDPLARGFHNSPLHF. The CDR3 DNA is TGTGCCAGCAGCTTAGACCCCCTTGCGCGGGGGTTCCATAATTCACCCCTCCACTTT.

This chain connects TRBV29-1 to TRBJ1-2; D not resolved. The germline gives CDR1 SQVTM, CDR2 ANQGSEA. CDR3 size: 12 residues. V lost 4 bases to trimming and J lost 3 bases, with 9 bases between them. Written as DNA, the CDR3 is TGCAGCGTTGCTGAAGGAGACTATGGCTACACCTTC. The encoded protein is CSVAEGDYGYTF.